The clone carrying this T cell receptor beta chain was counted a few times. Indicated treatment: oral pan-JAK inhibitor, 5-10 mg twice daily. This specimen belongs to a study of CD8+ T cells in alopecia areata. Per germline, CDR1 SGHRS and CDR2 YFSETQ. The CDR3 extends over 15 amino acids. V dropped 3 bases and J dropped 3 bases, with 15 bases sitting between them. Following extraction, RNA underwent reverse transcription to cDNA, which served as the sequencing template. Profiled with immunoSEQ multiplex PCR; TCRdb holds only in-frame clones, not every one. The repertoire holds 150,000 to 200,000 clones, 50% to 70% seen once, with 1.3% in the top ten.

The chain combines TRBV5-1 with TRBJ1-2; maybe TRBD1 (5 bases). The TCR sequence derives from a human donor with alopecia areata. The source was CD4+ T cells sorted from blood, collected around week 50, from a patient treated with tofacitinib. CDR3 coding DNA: TGCGCCAGCAGCTCAACAGGTATTAGCGACTATGGCTACACCTTC. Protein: CASSSTGISDYGYTF.